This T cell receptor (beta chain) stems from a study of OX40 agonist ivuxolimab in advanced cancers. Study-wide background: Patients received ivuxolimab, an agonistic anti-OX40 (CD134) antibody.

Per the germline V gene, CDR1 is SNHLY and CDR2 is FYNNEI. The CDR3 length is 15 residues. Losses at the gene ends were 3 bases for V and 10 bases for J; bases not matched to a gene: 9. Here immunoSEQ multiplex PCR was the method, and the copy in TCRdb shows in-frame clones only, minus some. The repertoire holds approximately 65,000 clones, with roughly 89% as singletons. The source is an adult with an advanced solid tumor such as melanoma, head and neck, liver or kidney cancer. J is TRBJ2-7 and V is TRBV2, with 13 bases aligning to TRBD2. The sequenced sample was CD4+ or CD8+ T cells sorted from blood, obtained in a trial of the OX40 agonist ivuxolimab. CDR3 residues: CASSDRPTSGGRQYF. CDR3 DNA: TGTGCCAGCAGTGACCGACCGACTAGCGGGGGGAGACAGTACTTC. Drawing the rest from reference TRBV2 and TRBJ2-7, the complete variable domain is EPEVTQTPSHQVTQMGQEVILRCVPISNHLYFYWYRQILGQKVEFLVSFYNNEISEKSEIFDDQFSVERPDGSNFTLKIRSTKLEDSAMYFCASSDRPTSGGRQYFGPGTRLTVT.